One and the same sample provided the 7 T cell receptor beta chains below, sequenced in a study of Ad26.COV2.S vaccination and SARS-CoV-2 variants. Clones were read by immunoSEQ multiplex PCR, and TCRdb kept only the in-frame ones, dropping some. Of about 410,000 clones in the sample, 89% were seen once. The treatment was: around 19 received Ad26.COV2.S at low or high dose, single or two shots; a few received placebo; per-sample allocation not given. After the first vaccine or placebo injection, samples were drawn on day 63. Sample: peripheral blood, taken in a trial of Ad26.COV2.S vaccine versus placebo. The receptors were gathered from a person aged 18 to 59 who received the Ad26.COV2.S COVID-19 vaccine or a placebo.

This clone was detected only once. This chain uses TRBV28 with TRBJ2-1; perhaps TRBD2 as D (6 bases). CDR1 is MDHEN, CDR2 SYDVKM, per germline. This CDR3 has 17 residues. Trimming left V 2 bases short and J 2 bases short, with 16 bases between. The CDR3 sequence is CASSLGVGRRTYNEQFF. The CDR3 DNA reads TGTGCCAGCAGTTTAGGGGTCGGGAGAAGGACCTACAATGAGCAGTTCTTC.

The chain carries TRBV6-5 and TRBJ2-1, with 11 bases aligning to TRBD2. Germline V gene sequence: CDR1 MNHEY, CDR2 SVGAGI. The V and J ends lost 6 bases and 5 bases, in that order; junction bases with no gene match: 6. The CDR3 has 15 amino acids. This chain's CDR3 is CASRRLAGTNNEQFF. The CDR3 coding sequence is TGTGCCAGCAGAAGACTAGCGGGAACGAACAATGAGCAGTTCTTC.

The chain links TRBV9 to TRBJ2-1, with D perhaps matching TRBD1 (5 bases). Trimming left V 4 bases short and J 8 bases short, with 10 bases between. The germline V gene has CDR1 SGDLS and CDR2 YYNGEE. The CDR3 spans 12 residues. The DNA for the CDR3 is TGTGCCAGCAGCCCCCAGGGTCATGAGCAGTTCTTC. Amino acid sequence: CASSPQGHEQFF.

The gene calls are TRBV28 and TRBJ1-4; D is undetermined. The germline V gene has CDR1 MDHEN and CDR2 SYDVKM. V was trimmed by 5 bases and J by 4 bases, leaving 8 bases between them. The CDR3 runs to 13 residues. CDR3 nucleotides: TGTGCCAGCAGTGACCAGAATAATGAAAAACTGTTTTTT. Encoded protein: CASSDQNNEKLFF.

This clone was observed a handful of times. The rearrangement uses TRBV3-1 (or the pseudogene TRBV3-2) and TRBJ1-2, with unresolved D. Germline CDR1 and CDR2: LGHDT and YNNKEL (reference sequence). There are 14 residues in the CDR3. V lost 1 base and J 10 bases, leaving 16 bases between the germline ends. The CDR3 nucleotides are TGTGCCAGCAGCCAAGGCAGGACGACGATAGACTACACCTTC. This encodes CASSQGRTTIDYTF.

The CDR3 sequence: CASSLLLQGADTEAFF. CDR3 bases: TGTGCCAGCAGCTTGCTATTACAGGGGGCGGACACTGAAGCTTTCTTT. The rearrangement links TRBV7-2 to TRBJ1-1; 9 positions agree with TRBD1. Germline CDR1 SGHTA, CDR2 FQGNSA. The CDR3 spans 16 residues. V lost 3 bases, J lost 3 bases, and 8 bases stayed unmatched.

The V and J genes are TRBV18 and TRBJ2-7, with D possibly TRBD2 on 6 matching bases. The germline V gene has CDR1 KGHSH and CDR2 LQKENI. Trimming removed 2 bases from V and 4 bases from J, with 9 bases in between. The CDR3 has 13 residues. The CDR3 loop reads CASSPSGTYEQYF. For the CDR3, the DNA is TGTGCCAGCTCACCATCCGGGACTTACGAGCAGTACTTC.